Shown below are 17 T cell receptor beta chains from a single sample sequenced in a study of blood T cell repertoires in COVID-19. Data came from immunoSEQ multiplex PCR; TCRdb stores just in-frame clones and leaves some out. Of approximately 400,000 clones in the sample, approximately 80% were seen once. The sample comprised peripheral blood. The receptors shown here come from a human donor with acute or convalescent COVID-19. The donor label of this sample is uncertain.

The rearrangement links TRBV29-1 to TRBJ2-1, with 7 bases lining up with TRBD2. The CDR3 is 14 amino acids. Germline V gene sequence: CDR1 SQVTM, CDR2 ANQGSEA. V dropped 3 bases and J dropped 9; count of bases not matched to a gene: 11. The DNA for the CDR3 is TGCAGCGTTGAGGCTAGCGGTATTTCGGGTGAGCAGTTCTTC. Translation gives CSVEASGISGEQFF.

This sequence joins TRBV27 and TRBJ2-1, with D tentatively TRBD1 (6 bases). V lost 5 bases and J 6 bases, leaving 14 bases between the germline ends. The CDR3 is made up of 14 amino acids. The germline V gene encodes CDR1 MNHEY and CDR2 SMNVEV (reference sequence). The CDR3 loop reads CASSGTEGGNEQFF. In DNA form, the CDR3 reads TGTGCCAGCAGTGGGACCGAAGGGGGCAATGAGCAGTTCTTC.

This rearrangement joins TRBV18 to TRBJ1-2, with 7 bases matching TRBD1. This CDR3 comprises 17 residues. Germline V CDR1 and CDR2: KGHSH, LQKENI. V shed 4 bases, J shed 0 bases, and the junction held 11 bases outside the gene matches. CDR3 in DNA: TGTGCCAGCTCACTCACCCGGGACAGCTCGCCTAACTATGGCTACACCTTC. Protein: CASSLTRDSSPNYGYTF.

The chain carries TRBV3-1 (or the pseudogene TRBV3-2) and TRBJ1-2, with D unresolved. The V end was cut by 5 bases, the J end by 3 bases, with 16 bases between. The CDR3 extends over 15 amino acids. Germline V CDR1 and CDR2: LGHDT, YNNKEL (reference sequence). The CDR3 nucleotides read TGTGCCAGCAGCGACGAGAAGGAGGACCACTATGGCTACACCTTC. Its protein product is CASSDEKEDHYGYTF.

The chain links TRBV6-2 or TRBV6-3 to TRBJ2-1; TRBD1 aligns across 8 bases. V dropped 4 bases and J dropped 5; count of bases not matched to a gene: 7. The CDR3 contains 15 residues. CDR1 MNHEY and CDR2 SVGEGT come from the germline V gene. CDR3 in amino acids: CASSSQGAFNNEQFF. CDR3 nucleotides: TGTGCCAGCAGTTCCCAGGGGGCTTTCAACAATGAGCAGTTCTTC.

The chain combines TRBV19 with TRBJ2-2, with TRBD1 identical over 9 bases. The CDR3 contains 15 residues. The V gene end was trimmed by 9 bases and the J gene end by 4 bases; junction bases not matched to a gene: 9. The V gene's germline CDR1 is LNHDA and CDR2 SQIVND (reference sequence). The CDR3 is CASRRGQGSTGELFF. In DNA form, the CDR3 reads TGTGCCAGCAGACGAGGACAGGGGAGCACCGGGGAGCTGTTTTTT.

About this clone: A junction end diverges from the germline sequence, so it may reflect a read error. The chain has TRBV5-8 and TRBJ2-1, with 7 bases lining up with TRBD2. CDR1 SGHTS and CDR2 YDEGEE come from the germline V gene. The CDR3 consists of 16 residues. CDR3 DNA: TGTGCAAGCAGCTTGGAGGGAGCGGGGAAGCGCAATGAGCAGTTCTTC. Translation gives CASSLEGAGKRNEQFF.

The chain has TRBV19 and TRBJ1-1; D gene uncertain. The germline CDR1 and CDR2 sequences are LNHDA and SQIVND (reference sequence). The length of the CDR3 is 13 residues. Deletions cut 6 bases from V and 1 base from J, with 9 bases between. CDR3 DNA: TGTGCCAGTAGACTTAATACGAACACTGAAGCTTTCTTT. Amino acids: CASRLNTNTEAFF.

The CDR3 spells CASSRTSGGTYNEQFF. In DNA, the CDR3 is TGTGCCAGCAGCCGGACTAGCGGGGGGACTTACAATGAGCAGTTCTTC. This chain connects TRBV7-9 to TRBJ2-1; 14 bases match TRBD2. V shed 5 bases and J 4 bases; nucleotides not matched to a gene: 4. The CDR3 is 16 amino acids. CDR1 and CDR2 from the germline V gene are SEHNR and FQNEAQ (reference sequence).

The CDR3 sequence: CASSYRGTRGELFF. The CDR3 coding sequence is TGTGCCAGCAGCTACCGGGGGACCAGGGGGGAGCTGTTTTTT. The gene calls are TRBV11-2 and TRBJ2-2; possible D gene TRBD2, 6 bases. Germline CDR1 SGHAT, CDR2 FQNNGV. With 4 bases removed from V and 8 bases from J, the gap between germline ends came to 14 bases. The CDR3 is 14 residues long.

The chain recombines TRBV5-1 with TRBJ2-7; D may be TRBD2 (6 bases). The CDR3 covers 14 residues. Germline V gives CDR1 SGHRS, CDR2 YFSETQ. V was pared by 2 bases and J by 6 bases, with 15 bases between. The DNA of the CDR3 is TGCGCCAGCAGCTTTTCGGGACTCCAAACCGAGCAGTACTTC. It encodes CASSFSGLQTEQYF.

The chain uses TRBV4-1 and TRBJ2-1, with a tentative D call TRBD2 (6 bases). The germline gives CDR1 MGHRA, CDR2 YSYEKL. The CDR3 is 14 amino acids. The ends were cut back, 1 base at V and 13 bases at J, with 17 bases in the middle. The CDR3 sequence is CASSQVYVAATQFF. The CDR3 region has the DNA TGCGCCAGCAGCCAAGTCTACGTAGCGGCGACCCAGTTCTTC.

The V gene is TRBV18, the J gene TRBJ1-1; maybe TRBD1 (5 bases). The V and J ends lost 3 bases and 1 base respectively, with 15 bases between them. The CDR3 is 16 amino acids. Per germline, CDR1 KGHSH and CDR2 LQKENI. CDR3 coding DNA: TGTGCCAGCTCACCCCGCGGCGGGGCAGCGAACACTGAAGCTTTCTTT. Amino acid sequence: CASSPRGGAANTEAFF.

The chain carries TRBV3-1 (or the pseudogene TRBV3-2) and TRBJ1-4; TRBD1 might be the D (5 bases). V shed 2 bases and J shed 3 bases, with 16 bases lying between them. CDR1 and CDR2 (germline): LGHDT, YNNKEL (reference sequence). CDR3 length: 17 residues. The CDR3 DNA reads TGTGCCAGCAGCCAATCGGGGCGGGGGTTGGCTAATGAAAAACTGTTTTTT. Its translation is CASSQSGRGLANEKLFF.

The chain couples TRBV10-3 to TRBJ2-7, with 8 positions matching TRBD1. CDR3 size: 15 residues. The trim removed 2 bases at V and 2 bases at J, leaving 5 bases unmatched. Germline V lookup: CDR1 ENHRY, CDR2 SYGVKD. The CDR3 coding sequence is TGTGCCATCAGTGAGGACAGGGGAAGTCCCTACGAGCAGTACTTC. This gives the protein CAISEDRGSPYEQYF.

The chain uses TRBV6-5 and TRBJ2-5; TRBD2 matches 9 bases. After removal of 6 bases from V and 1 base from J, the junction contained 6 bases not matched to a gene. The length of the CDR3 is 15 residues. Per the germline V gene, CDR1 is MNHEY and CDR2 is SVGAGI. CDR3 in DNA: TGTGCCAGCAGACCTAGCGGGGTACTCCAAGAGACCCAGTACTTC. Protein sequence: CASRPSGVLQETQYF.

The chain employs TRBV7-8 and TRBJ1-2, with 7 bases that match TRBD1. CDR1 SGHVS and CDR2 FQNEAQ come from the germline V gene. The CDR3 totals 16 residues. V lost 5 bases, J lost 7 bases, and 16 bases stayed unmatched. CDR3 in amino acids: CASSLGRSTGVSGYTF. CDR3 DNA: TGTGCCAGCAGCCTAGGACGGTCAACAGGGGTTAGTGGCTACACCTTC.